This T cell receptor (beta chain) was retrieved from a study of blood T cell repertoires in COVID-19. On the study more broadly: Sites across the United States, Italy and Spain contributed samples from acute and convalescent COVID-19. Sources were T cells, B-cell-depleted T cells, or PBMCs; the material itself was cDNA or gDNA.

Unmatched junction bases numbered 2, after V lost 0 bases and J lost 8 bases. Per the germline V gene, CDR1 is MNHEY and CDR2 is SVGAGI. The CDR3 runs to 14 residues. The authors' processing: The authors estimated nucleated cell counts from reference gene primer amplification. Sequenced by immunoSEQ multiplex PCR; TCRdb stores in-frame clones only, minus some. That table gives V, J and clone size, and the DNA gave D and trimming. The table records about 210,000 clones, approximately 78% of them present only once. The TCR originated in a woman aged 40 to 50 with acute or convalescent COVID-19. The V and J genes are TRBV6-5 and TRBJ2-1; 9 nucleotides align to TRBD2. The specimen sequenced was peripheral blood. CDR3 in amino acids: CASSYSSSGDEQFF. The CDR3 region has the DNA TGTGCCAGCAGTTACTCCTCTAGCGGGGATGAGCAGTTCTTC.